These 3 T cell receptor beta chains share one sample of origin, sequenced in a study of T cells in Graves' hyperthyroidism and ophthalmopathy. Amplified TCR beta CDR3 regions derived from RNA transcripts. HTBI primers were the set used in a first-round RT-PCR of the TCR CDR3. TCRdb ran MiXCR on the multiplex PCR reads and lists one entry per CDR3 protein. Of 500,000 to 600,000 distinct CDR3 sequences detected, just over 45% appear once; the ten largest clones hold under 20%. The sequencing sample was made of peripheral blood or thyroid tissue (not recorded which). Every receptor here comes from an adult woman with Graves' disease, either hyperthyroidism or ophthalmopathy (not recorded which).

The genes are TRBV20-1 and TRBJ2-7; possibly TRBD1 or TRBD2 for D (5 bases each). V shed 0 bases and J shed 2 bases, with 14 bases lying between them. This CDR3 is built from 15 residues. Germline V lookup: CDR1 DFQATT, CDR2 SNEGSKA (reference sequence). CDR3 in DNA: TGCAGTGCTAGAGATTTGGGACGCAGTCCCTACGAGCAGTACTTC. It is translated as CSARDLGRSPYEQYF.

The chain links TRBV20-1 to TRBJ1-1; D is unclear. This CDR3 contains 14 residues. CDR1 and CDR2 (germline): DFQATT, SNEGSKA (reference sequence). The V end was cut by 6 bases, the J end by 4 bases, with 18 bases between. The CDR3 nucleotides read TGCAGTGCCATCAGTGAGTGGGCAGCCACTGAAGCTTTCTTT. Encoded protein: CSAISEWAATEAFF.

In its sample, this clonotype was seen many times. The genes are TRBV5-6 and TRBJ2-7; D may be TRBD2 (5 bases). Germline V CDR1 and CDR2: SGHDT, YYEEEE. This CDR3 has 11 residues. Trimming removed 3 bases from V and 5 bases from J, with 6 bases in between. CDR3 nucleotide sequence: TGTGCCAGCAGCTCGGAGGACGAGCAGTACTTC. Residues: CASSSEDEQYF.